This T cell receptor (beta chain) was recovered during a study of blood T cells in healthy people across ages. Study findings and constraints: With naive T cell percentage, TCR beta diversity showed a strong correlation. Among long-lived donors, naive CD4+ cells were more numerous and diversity higher than in aged donors.

All donors came from Russia, were Caucasian and healthy, and spanned ages roughly 6 to 100. Concerning this clonotype: The antigen is unknown.

V gave up 3 bases and J gave up 1 base, with 9 bases separating them. The CDR3 runs 14 residues. CDR1 is LGHDT and CDR2 is YNNKEL in the germline V gene (reference sequence). A second PCR, run for about 6 to 11 cycles, used a sample-barcoded 5' primer plus a J-beta primer mix. TCRdb used MiXCR to reprocess the 5' RACE reads, holding one entry per CDR3 protein. The table shows roughly 500,000 distinct CDR3 sequences, with about 25% occurring only once. This TCR came from a woman between 70 and 85 years old in good health. V gene TRBV3-1 combines with J gene TRBJ2-5; D is ambiguous. The sequenced sample was blood. DNA of the CDR3: TGTGCCAGCAGCCATCGAGGTCCCCAAGAGACCCAGTACTTC. Residues: CASSHRGPQETQYF.